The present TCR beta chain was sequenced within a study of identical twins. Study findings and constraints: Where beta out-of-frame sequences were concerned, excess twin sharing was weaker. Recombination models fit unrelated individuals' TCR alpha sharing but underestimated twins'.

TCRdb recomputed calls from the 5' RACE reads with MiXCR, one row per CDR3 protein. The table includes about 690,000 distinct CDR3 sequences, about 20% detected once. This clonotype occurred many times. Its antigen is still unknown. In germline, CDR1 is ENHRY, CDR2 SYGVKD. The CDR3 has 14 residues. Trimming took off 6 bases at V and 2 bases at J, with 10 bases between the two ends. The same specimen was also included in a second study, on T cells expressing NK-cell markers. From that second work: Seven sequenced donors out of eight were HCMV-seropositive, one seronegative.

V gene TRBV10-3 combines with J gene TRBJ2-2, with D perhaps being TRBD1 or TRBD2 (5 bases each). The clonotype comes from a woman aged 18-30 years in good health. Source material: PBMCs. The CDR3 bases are TGTGCCATCAGCGGGGCGCCCAACACCGGGGAGCTGTTTTTT. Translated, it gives CAISGAPNTGELFF.